The source of this TCR beta chain is a study of response to subunit inactivated influenza vaccine. This clonotype showed up many times. Germline CDR1 reads DFQATT; CDR2 reads SNEGSKA (reference sequence). The CDR3 totals 11 residues. V dropped 7 bases and J dropped 9 bases, with 13 bases sitting between them. Using its own MiXCR run on the RT-PCR reads, TCRdb lists one record per CDR3 protein. This table holds hundreds of thousands of distinct CDR3 sequences, about 15% found once. This specimen consisted of PBMCs from blood, obtained roughly 13 days after vaccination. The rearrangement links TRBV20-1 to TRBJ2-1, with a weak D call TRBD1 (7 bases). This receptor was identified in a man aged 45-65 years who received an inactivated influenza vaccine. CDR3 region: CSEGAGREQFF. The CDR3 DNA follows: TGCAGTGAGGGGGCGGGACGTGAGCAGTTCTTC.